One sample yielded the 18 T cell receptor beta chains listed below, sequenced in a study of shared clonotypes between healthy human individuals. Only in-frame clones appear in the TCRdb table, and some are missing; sequencing was by immunoSEQ multiplex PCR. The profile shows about 730,000 clones, 55% to 80% of them singletons. Material: memory CD4+ T cells sorted from blood. The subset is: CD45RA-negative fraction. The receptors here all came from a woman in her 30s in good health.

The V gene is TRBV11-2, the J gene TRBJ2-3; 14 bases agree with TRBD2. This CDR3 has 15 residues. V was clipped by 4 bases and J by 4 bases; unmatched bases: 1. Germline CDR1 SGHAT, CDR2 FQNNGV. This CDR3 is CASSSTSGRADTQYF. The CDR3 DNA reads as TGTGCCAGCAGCTCGACTAGCGGGAGGGCAGATACGCAGTATTTT. The full variable domain, in which reference TRBV11-2 and TRBJ2-3 provide the parts outside the CDR3, is EAGVAQSPRYKIIEKRQSVAFWCNPISGHATLYWYQQILGQGPKLLIQFQNNGVVDDSQLPKDRFSAERLKGVDSTLKIQPAKLEDSAVYLCASSSTSGRADTQYFGPGTRLTVL.

This chain connects TRBV2 to TRBJ2-4; TRBD2 matches at 12 bases. Germline assignment: CDR1 SNHLY and CDR2 FYNNEI. This CDR3 region has 16 residues. Trimming removed 3 bases from V and 7 bases from J; junction bases left unmatched: 7. The CDR3 nucleotides are TGTGCCAGCAGTGACTCACTAGCGGGAGGACTTAACATTCAGTACTTC. Its protein product is CASSDSLAGGLNIQYF.

This clone was recorded a few times. Other DNA sequences within the sample encode an identical CDR3. The chain is built from TRBV9 and TRBJ2-5; D possibly corresponds to TRBD1 (5 bases). The germline V gene has CDR1 SGDLS and CDR2 YYNGEE. With 0 bases removed from V and 4 bases from J, the gap between germline ends came to 10 bases. The CDR3 has 14 amino acids. CDR3 loop: CASSVGGSGETQYF. The DNA of the CDR3 is TGTGCCAGCAGCGTAGGGGGCAGTGGAGAGACCCAGTACTTC. Full variable domain (remainder filled in from reference TRBV9 and TRBJ2-5): DSGVTQTPKHLITATGQRVTLRCSPRSGDLSVYWYQQSLDQGLQFLIQYYNGEERAKGNILERFSAQQFPDLHSELNLSSLELGDSALYFCASSVGGSGETQYFGPGTRLLVL.

This rearrangement joins TRBV5-8 to TRBJ1-2; 7 positions match TRBD1. The CDR3 covers 14 residues. With 7 bases clipped from V and 2 bases from J, the junction kept 8 bases outside the gene matches. Germline V gene data show CDR1 as SGHTS and CDR2 as YDEGEE. CDR3 loop: CASSLRGPNYGYTF. DNA for the CDR3: TGTGCCAGCTCCCTTAGGGGGCCCAACTATGGCTACACCTTC.

The chain uses TRBV6-5 and TRBJ2-1; TRBD1 might be the D (5 bases). The germline gives CDR1 MNHEY, CDR2 SVGAGI. Trimming shortened V by 5 bases and J by 2 bases, and 10 bases separated the two germline ends. This CDR3 is built from 14 residues. This CDR3 is CASSRTFPYNEQFF. The CDR3 nucleotides read TGTGCCAGCAGTCGGACATTTCCCTACAATGAGCAGTTCTTC.

The chain carries TRBV28 and TRBJ1-1; D is uncertain. This CDR3 is 14 amino acids long. The V end lost 7 bases, the J end lost 2 bases, and 14 bases lay between the germline ends. CDR1 MDHEN and CDR2 SYDVKM come from the germline V gene. CDR3 in amino acids: CASTLLNRNTEAFF. The CDR3 DNA is TGTGCCAGCACCTTACTAAACAGAAACACTGAAGCTTTCTTT.

The chain is built from TRBV30 and TRBJ1-1; no firm D call. V was pared by 0 bases and J by 7 bases, with 9 bases between. Germline V gene data show CDR1 as GTSNPN and CDR2 as SVGIG (reference sequence). CDR3 length equals 12 residues. CDR3 sequence: CAWSVQFGEAFF. CDR3 coding DNA: TGTGCCTGGAGTGTACAGTTTGGTGAAGCTTTCTTT.

The rearrangement joins TRBV6-5 to TRBJ1-4; D might be TRBD1 (6 bases). CDR3 length: 15 amino acids. V was cut by 0 bases and J by 4 bases, with 9 bases left in between. Germline V gene data show CDR1 as MNHEY and CDR2 as SVGAGI. The CDR3 is CASSYSRGDNEKLFF. For the CDR3, the DNA is TGTGCCAGCAGTTACTCGAGGGGGGATAATGAAAAACTGTTTTTT.

J is TRBJ2-1 and V is TRBV12-5; tentative D call: TRBD2 (6 bases). The germline gives CDR1 LGHNT, CDR2 FRNRAP. The CDR3 contains 15 residues. The V and J ends lost 6 bases and 4 bases respectively, with 16 bases between them. CDR3: CASGSLGGEYNEQFF. CDR3 sequence (DNA): TGTGCTAGTGGCTCCCTTGGAGGGGAGTACAATGAGCAGTTCTTC. Full variable domain (rest looked up from reference TRBV12-5 and TRBJ2-1): DARVTQTPRHKVTEMGQEVTMRCQPILGHNTVFWYRQTMMQGLELLAYFRNRAPLDDSGMPKDRFSAEMPDATLATLKIQPSEPRDSAVYFCASGSLGGEYNEQFFGPGTRLTVL.

V and J are TRBV4-1 and TRBJ2-2, with D possibly being TRBD2 (6 bases). CDR1 is MGHRA, CDR2 YSYEKL, per germline. The CDR3 totals 17 residues. V was clipped by 4 bases and J by 2 bases, with 17 bases between them. This CDR3 reads CASSRRGGHLNTGELFF. CDR3 coding DNA: TGCGCCAGCAGCCGGAGGGGTGGACATCTAAACACCGGGGAGCTGTTTTTT.

The chain carries TRBV13 and TRBJ2-1, with TRBD2 as a possible D gene (5 bases). The V and J ends lost 3 bases and 0 bases respectively, with 12 bases between them. The CDR3 runs 16 residues. CDR1 and CDR2 (germline): PRHDT, FYEKMQ (reference sequence). The CDR3 region has the DNA TGTGCCAGCAGCTTCAATGGAGGTACCTCCTACAATGAGCAGTTCTTC. Amino acids: CASSFNGGTSYNEQFF.

This rearrangement joins TRBV30 to TRBJ2-7; possibly TRBD1 or TRBD2 for D (6 bases each). The germline V gene has CDR1 GTSNPN and CDR2 SVGIG (reference sequence). V lost 2 bases and J lost 4, with 12 bases in between. The CDR3 spans 13 residues. The CDR3 protein is CAWSRGRQYEQYF. The CDR3 DNA sequence: TGTGCCTGGAGTCGGGGGCGACAATACGAGCAGTACTTC.

The V call is TRBV6-5, the J call TRBJ2-1; 10 bases fit TRBD2. CDR1 is MNHEY, CDR2 SVGAGI, per germline. V was clipped by 6 bases and J by 7 bases; unmatched bases: 9. The CDR3 consists of 15 residues. This chain's CDR3 is CASRGLAGAKNEQFF. The CDR3 DNA sequence: TGTGCCAGCAGGGGGCTAGCGGGAGCTAAGAATGAGCAGTTCTTC.

The sample holds one count of this clone. The chain links TRBV4-1 to TRBJ2-1, with D perhaps TRBD2 (7 bases). The CDR3 extends over 15 amino acids. The germline V gene encodes CDR1 MGHRA and CDR2 YSYEKL. The V end was cut by 3 bases, the J end by 0 bases, with 9 bases between. The CDR3 nucleotides read TGCGCCAGCAGCCAGGGAGGGGGCTCCTACAATGAGCAGTTCTTC. Amino acid sequence: CASSQGGGSYNEQFF.

The chain links TRBV28 to TRBJ2-7; D gene ambiguous. The CDR3 sequence is 13 residues long. V was cut by 4 bases and J by 2 bases, with 9 bases left in between. Germline values: CDR1 MDHEN, CDR2 SYDVKM. CDR3: CASSYSPAYEQYF. The CDR3 coding sequence is TGTGCCAGCAGTTATAGTCCTGCCTACGAGCAGTACTTC.

This clone showed up just a few times. V gene TRBV2 combines with J gene TRBJ2-7; 8 bases agree with TRBD2. The germline V gene has CDR1 SNHLY and CDR2 FYNNEI. The CDR3 length is 14 residues. The J segment lost 0 bases and the V segment lost 8 bases, leaving 6 bases of the junction unmatched. CDR3 nucleotides: TGTGCCAGCGAGTACAGCGGGAGCTCCTACGAGCAGTACTTC. Translated: CASEYSGSSYEQYF.

V usage is TRBV5-1 and J usage is TRBJ1-1, with a tentative D call TRBD1 (6 bases). CDR1 and CDR2 (germline): SGHRS, YFSETQ. This CDR3 has 15 residues. Trimming cost V 4 bases and J 2 bases, with 15 bases left between them. CDR3 residues: CASSRPGQRNTEAFF. In DNA form, the CDR3 reads TGCGCCAGCAGCCGGCCGGGACAACGAAACACTGAAGCTTTCTTT.

The V call is TRBV5-4, the J call TRBJ1-1; TRBD1 might be the D (6 bases). The CDR3 has 15 amino acids. The V gene lost 4 bases and the J gene lost 0 bases, with 13 bases spanning the gap. The germline gives CDR1 SGHNT, CDR2 YYREEE (reference sequence). CDR3 sequence reads: CASSPAGVMNTEAFF. The CDR3 bases are TGTGCCAGCAGCCCCGCAGGGGTGATGAACACTGAAGCTTTCTTT.